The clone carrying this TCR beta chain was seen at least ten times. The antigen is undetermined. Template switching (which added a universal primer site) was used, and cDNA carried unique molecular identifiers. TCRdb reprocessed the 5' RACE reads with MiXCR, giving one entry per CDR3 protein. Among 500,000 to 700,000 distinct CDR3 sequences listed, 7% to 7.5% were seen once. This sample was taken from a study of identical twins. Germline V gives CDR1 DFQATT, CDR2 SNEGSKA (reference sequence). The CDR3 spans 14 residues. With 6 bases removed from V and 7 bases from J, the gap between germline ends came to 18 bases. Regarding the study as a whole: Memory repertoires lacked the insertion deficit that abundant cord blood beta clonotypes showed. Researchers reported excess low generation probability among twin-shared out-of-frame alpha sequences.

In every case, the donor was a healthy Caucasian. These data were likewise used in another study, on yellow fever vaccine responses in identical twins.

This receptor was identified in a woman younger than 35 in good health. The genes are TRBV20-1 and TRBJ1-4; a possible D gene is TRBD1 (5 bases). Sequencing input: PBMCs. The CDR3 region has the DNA TGCAGTGCCCGCTTCCGGGGGAAGGGTGAAAAACTGTTTTTT. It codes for CSARFRGKGEKLFF.